Following are 32 T cell receptor beta chains from one sample sequenced in a study of type 1 regulatory T cells. MiXCR, applied by TCRdb to the reads, yields one record per CDR3 protein. The sample includes approximately 42,000 distinct CDR3 sequences, roughly an eighth seen only once; the top ten take 8%. For these receptors, no antigen is known. The sequenced material came from cultured non-Tr1 T cells, either the whole culture or a sorted T cell fraction (not recorded which). The receptors here all came from a human donor in good health.

This clonotype appeared many times. The chain couples TRBV20-1 to TRBJ2-1; 11 nucleotides align to TRBD1. The germline V gene encodes CDR1 DFQATT and CDR2 SNEGSKA (reference sequence). The CDR3 spans 16 residues. J was trimmed by 3 bases and V by 5 bases; bases with no gene match: 9. CDR3 region: CSAPGSGTGGYNEQFF. The CDR3 DNA is TGCAGTGCTCCCGGGTCCGGGACAGGGGGCTACAATGAGCAGTTCTTC.

Concerning this clonotype itself: A much larger clone differs from this one at a single base, so this may be a read error. The chain uses TRBV9 and TRBJ2-2, with a weak D call TRBD2 (6 bases). Germline loops: CDR1 SGDLS, CDR2 YYNGEE. This CDR3 region has 14 residues. In DNA, the CDR3 is TGTGCCAGCAGCGGGGCTAGCGTCACCCGGGAGCTGTTTTTT. This codes for CASSGASVTRELFF.

This clonotype showed up just a few times. This chain uses TRBV19 with TRBJ1-1; TRBD1 aligns across 12 bases. V was pared by 6 bases and J by 10 bases, with 9 bases of the junction left unmatched. CDR1 and CDR2 (germline): LNHDA, SQIVND (reference sequence). This CDR3 spans 14 amino acids. The CDR3 DNA reads TGTGCCAGTAGACCCCGGGACAGGGGGCGAAGAGCTTTCTTT. The encoded protein is CASRPRDRGRRAFF.

This clonotype was seen a single time. This may be a read error: a much more frequent sequence differs by one nucleotide. The gene calls are TRBV2 and TRBJ1-2, with D hard to call. Germline V gene data show CDR1 as SNHLY and CDR2 as FYNNEI. With 6 bases removed from V and 3 bases from J, the gap between germline ends came to 17 bases. CDR3 length equals 15 residues. The CDR3 protein is CASRVVLSRDYGYTF. The CDR3 DNA reads as TGTGCCAGCAGAGTGGTCCTCTCCCGCGACTATGGCTACACCTTC. The full variable domain, rest sourced from reference TRBV2 and TRBJ1-2, is EPEVTQTPSHQVTQMGQEVILRCVPISNHLYFYWYRQILGQKVEFLVSFYNNEISEKSEIFDDQFSVERPDGSNFTLKIRSTKLEDSAMYFCASRVVLSRDYGYTFGSGTRLTVV.

In its sample, this clonotype was seen many times. The chain combines TRBV14 with TRBJ2-7; no clear D gene. The CDR3 is made up of 14 amino acids. V was shortened by 4 bases and J by 6 bases, with 16 bases between the two germline ends. From germline, CDR1 is SGHDN and CDR2 FVKESK. CDR3 bases: TGTGCCAGCAGCCCTGGCTCCTATCTTTTCGAGCAGTACTTC. Protein product: CASSPGSYLFEQYF.

About this clonotype: A junction end diverges from the germline sequence, so it may reflect a read error. The rearrangement uses TRBV7-7 and TRBJ1-1; 7 positions match TRBD1. The CDR3 runs 14 residues. Germline V gives CDR1 SSHAT, CDR2 FNYEAQ (reference sequence). CDR3 nucleotide sequence: TGTGCTAGCAGCTCAGACAGGGAGAACACTGAAGCTTTCTTT. Translation: CASSSDRENTEAFF.

This clonotype has a handful of counts. The chain couples TRBV7-2 to TRBJ2-6, with 8 bases that match TRBD2. This CDR3 comprises 20 residues. Per the germline V gene, CDR1 is SGHTA and CDR2 is FQGNSA. J lost 0 bases, V lost 1 base, and 11 bases had no gene match. CDR3 bases: TGTGCCAGCAGCTTAGTACCCATCGCTAGCGGGTACTCTGGGGCCAACGTCCTGACTTTC. Translating gives CASSLVPIASGYSGANVLTF.

Worth noting for this clonotype: One junction end disagrees with the germline gene, perhaps due to a read error. This sequence joins TRBV5-6 and TRBJ1-5; 11 nucleotides line up with TRBD1. CDR1 and CDR2 (germline): SGHDT, YYEEEE. The CDR3 contains 14 residues. CDR3 region: CASSWTGGKQPQHF. The CDR3 DNA reads TGTGCCAGCAGCTGGACAGGGGGCAAGCAGCCCCAGCATTTT.

This clonotype occurred many times. The rearrangement uses TRBV10-3 and TRBJ1-3; possibly TRBD1 for D (6 bases). Per germline, CDR1 ENHRY and CDR2 SYGVKD. The CDR3 is 18 residues long. The germline V and J ends were trimmed by 2 bases and 0 bases, with 17 bases remaining between them. This CDR3 is CAISERGVSPISGNTIYF. The CDR3, as DNA: TGTGCCATCAGTGAGAGGGGGGTATCACCGATCTCTGGAAACACCATATATTTT.

This chain links TRBV5-4 with TRBJ1-1; TRBD1 agrees at 10 bases. The CDR3 covers 15 residues. Germline CDR1 reads SGHNT; CDR2 reads YYREEE (reference sequence). V lost 5 bases, J lost 0 bases, and 4 bases stayed unmatched. The CDR3 sequence is CASSPTGGMNTEAFF. The DNA for the CDR3 is TGTGCCAGCAGTCCGACAGGGGGCATGAACACTGAAGCTTTCTTT.

This clonotype was recorded once. The chain's CDR3 is CASSIQNYGYTF. In nucleotides, the CDR3 is TGTGCCAGTAGTATCCAGAACTATGGCTACACCTTC. V usage is TRBV19 and J usage is TRBJ1-2; D not certain. The CDR3 is 12 residues long. Germline V gives CDR1 LNHDA, CDR2 SQIVND (reference sequence). V gave up 3 bases and J gave up 2 bases, with 4 bases separating them.

This clonotype showed up many times. The rearrangement joins TRBV4-3 to TRBJ1-2; possible D gene TRBD1, 6 bases. The length of the CDR3 is 15 residues. V lost 4 bases, J lost 2 bases, and 14 bases lay in between. The germline V gene has CDR1 LGHNA and CDR2 YSLEER. CDR3 sequence (DNA): TGCGCCAGCAGCCGACACAGGGCCGGGAACTATGGCTACACCTTC. It specifies CASSRHRAGNYGYTF.

This clonotype was detected ten times or more. This chain joins TRBV5-1 and TRBJ2-1; 9 nucleotides line up with TRBD2. CDR3 length equals 15 residues. J gave up 8 bases and V 4 bases, and 10 bases lay outside the gene matches. Germline CDR1 is SGHRS and CDR2 is YFSETQ. CDR3 amino acids: CASSQTGTSIDEQFF. The CDR3 bases are TGCGCCAGCAGCCAAACCGGGACTAGCATCGATGAGCAGTTCTTC.

Ten or more counts support this clonotype. The gene calls are TRBV12-3 or TRBV12-4 and TRBJ2-2, with a weak D call TRBD1 (5 bases). This CDR3 has 14 amino acids. The V gene lost 6 bases and the J gene lost 6 bases, with 14 bases spanning the gap. Written as DNA, the CDR3 is TGTGCCAGCAGGGTAGACAGTTACTCCGGGGAGCTGTTTTTT. Its translation: CASRVDSYSGELFF.

Ten or more counts support this clonotype. The chain couples TRBV27 to TRBJ2-6; D uncertain. Germline CDR1 MNHEY, CDR2 SMNVEV (reference sequence). The CDR3 has 15 amino acids. Trimming removed 2 bases at V and 0 bases at J, with 5 bases between. CDR3 in DNA: TGTGCCAGCAGTTTAAGAGCCTCTGGGGCCAACGTCCTGACTTTC. It yields the protein CASSLRASGANVLTF. Using reference TRBV27 and TRBJ2-6 for the parts outside the CDR3, the full variable domain is EAQVTQNPRYLITVTGKKLTVTCSQNMNHEYMSWYRQDPGLGLRQIYYSMNVEVTDKGDVPEGYKVSRKEKRNFPLILESPSPNQTSLYFCASSLRASGANVLTFGAGSRLTVL.

This clonotype has just a few counts. V usage is TRBV5-1 and J usage is TRBJ1-2; D gene unclear. CDR1 SGHRS and CDR2 YFSETQ come from the germline V gene. V lost 4 bases to trimming and J lost 0 bases, with 16 bases between them. The CDR3 sequence is 16 residues long. The CDR3 DNA follows: TGCGCCAGCAGCCCCGACCAAGGACCCACTAACTATGGCTACACCTTC. It codes for CASSPDQGPTNYGYTF.

The CDR3 protein is CALAGSISGSQETQYF. In DNA form, the CDR3 reads TGTGCCCTGGCCGGTTCCATCTCCGGGTCTCAAGAGACCCAGTACTTC. This chain connects TRBV6-1 to TRBJ2-5, with no clear D. The germline V gene has CDR1 MNHNS and CDR2 SASEGT. Between the trimmed V and J ends, which lost 11 bases and 2 bases, there was a span of 24 bases. CDR3 length equals 16 residues.

This clonotype was observed a handful of times. The rearrangement uses TRBV20-1 and TRBJ2-5, with no clear D. V lost 3 bases and J lost 0, with 8 bases in between. This CDR3 contains 13 residues. Germline CDR1 reads DFQATT; CDR2 reads SNEGSKA (reference sequence). CDR3 sequence: CSASSEYQETQYF. The DNA for the CDR3 is TGCAGTGCTAGTTCCGAGTACCAAGAGACCCAGTACTTC.

J is TRBJ2-2 and V is TRBV7-3, with a possible D match to TRBD2 (5 bases). This CDR3 region has 15 residues. V was shortened by 2 bases and J by 6 bases, with 13 bases between the two germline ends. CDR1 and CDR2 from the germline V gene are SGHTA and FQGTGA. As DNA, the CDR3 is TGTGCCAGCAGCTTAGGGGTAGCCGGGGCCGGGGAGCTGTTTTTT. It translates to CASSLGVAGAGELFF. Based on the CDR3 plus reference TRBV7-3 and TRBJ2-2, the full variable domain is GAGVSQTPSNKVTEKGKYVELRCDPISGHTALYWYRQSLGQGPEFLIYFQGTGAADDSGLPNDRFFAVRPEGSVSTLKIQRTERGDSAVYLCASSLGVAGAGELFFGEGSRLTVL.

This clonotype was detected ten times or more. The CDR3 protein is CASSAGTGNTGELFF. CDR3 DNA: TGTGCCAGCAGTGCCGGGACGGGGAACACCGGGGAGCTGTTTTTT. This chain links TRBV12-3 or TRBV12-4 with TRBJ2-2; possibly TRBD1 or TRBD2 for D (5 bases each). This CDR3 region has 15 residues. The V gene lost 5 bases and the J gene lost 1 base, with 11 bases spanning the gap.

CDR3 amino acids: CASSFTSGSIHEQFF. CDR3 bases: TGTGCCAGCAGCTTTACTAGCGGGAGTATCCATGAGCAGTTCTTC. The chain joins TRBV13 to TRBJ2-1, with 11 bases matching TRBD2. The V gene's germline CDR1 is PRHDT and CDR2 FYEKMQ (reference sequence). This CDR3 region has 15 residues. Trimming removed 3 bases from V and 8 bases from J; junction bases left unmatched: 6.

This clonotype was seen many times. This sequence joins TRBV19 and TRBJ1-2; tentatively, D is TRBD1 (5 bases). Germline V gene sequence: CDR1 LNHDA, CDR2 SQIVND (reference sequence). Trimming shortened V by 4 bases and J by 6 bases, and 6 bases separated the two germline ends. The CDR3 length is 11 residues. The DNA for the CDR3 is TGTGCCAGTAGTAGAGGGGATGGCTACACCTTC. Its translation is CASSRGDGYTF.

This clonotype was found many times. The chain links TRBV9 to TRBJ1-6, with 9 bases fitting TRBD1. V lost 5 bases and J lost 9; bases outside the gene matches: 6. Germline values: CDR1 SGDLS, CDR2 YYNGEE. The CDR3 runs 14 residues. CDR3 coding DNA: TGTGCCAGCAGTCCCGGGACAGGGTTTTCACCCCTCCACTTT. Translation: CASSPGTGFSPLHF.

This clonotype occurred a few times. This sequence joins TRBV5-1 and TRBJ2-5; TRBD1 matches at 7 bases. CDR1 and CDR2 (germline): SGHRS, YFSETQ. This CDR3 spans 15 amino acids. The V and J ends lost 3 bases and 4 bases, in that order; junction bases with no gene match: 9. This chain's CDR3 is CASSWGDRDPETQYF. CDR3 in DNA: TGCGCCAGCAGCTGGGGCGACAGGGACCCAGAGACCCAGTACTTC.

This clonotype was seen more than once but under ten times. The genes are TRBV7-9 and TRBJ2-7, with no clear D. Germline V gene sequence: CDR1 SEHNR, CDR2 FQNEAQ (reference sequence). The CDR3 covers 14 residues. V was cut by 5 bases and J by 4 bases, with 15 bases left in between. This CDR3 reads CASSPRWNGYEQYF. The CDR3 region has the DNA TGTGCCAGCAGCCCGCGATGGAATGGGTACGAGCAGTACTTC.

The table lists this clonotype with many counts. The chain uses TRBV18 and TRBJ2-7; D unresolved. Germline CDR1 reads KGHSH; CDR2 reads LQKENI. This CDR3 has 14 amino acids. V lost 6 bases and J lost 3, with 15 bases in between. CDR3 bases: TGTGCCAGCTCGAAGACTTTTCCAATCTACGAGCAGTACTTC. Translating gives CASSKTFPIYEQYF.

In this sample, this clonotype turned up many times. The chain links TRBV5-6 to TRBJ1-2; no firm D call. Trimming shortened V by 1 base and J by 4 bases, and 8 bases separated the two germline ends. This CDR3 has 13 residues. Germline loops: CDR1 SGHDT, CDR2 YYEEEE. CDR3 sequence reads: CASSLPGVYGYTF. DNA of the CDR3: TGTGCCAGCAGCTTGCCCGGGGTCTATGGCTACACCTTC.

Worth noting for this clonotype: This sequence may be a read error, since a much larger clone differs from it by one base. The chain carries TRBV9 and TRBJ2-1; D may be TRBD1 or TRBD2 (5 bases each). The CDR3 length is 13 residues. Trimming stripped 0 bases from V and 9 bases from J, with 10 bases between. Germline CDR1 reads SGDLS; CDR2 reads YYNGEE. CDR3 loop: CASSVGGGGEQFF. The CDR3 nucleotides read TGTGCCAGCAGCGTAGGGGGTGGGGGTGAGCAGTTCTTC.

This clonotype has just a few counts. The chain joins TRBV9 to TRBJ2-4; D gene unclear. V lost 0 bases, J lost 0 bases, and 13 bases lay in between. Germline CDR1 reads SGDLS; CDR2 reads YYNGEE. CDR3 length equals 17 residues. This CDR3 reads CASSVAKVTRAKNIQYF. The CDR3 nucleotides are TGTGCCAGCAGCGTAGCTAAGGTAACGAGAGCCAAAAACATTCAGTACTTC.

This clonotype was recorded a few times. The chain carries TRBV19 and TRBJ1-4, with D maybe TRBD1 (6 bases). V was shortened by 10 bases and J by 8 bases, with 17 bases between the two germline ends. There are 13 residues in the CDR3. Germline values: CDR1 LNHDA, CDR2 SQIVND (reference sequence). CDR3 in DNA: TGTGCCACGGGGGCCAGGGGCGGCGAAAAACTGTTTTTT. Its protein is CATGARGGEKLFF. Complete variable domain (other parts from reference TRBV19 and TRBJ1-4): DGGITQSPKYLFRKEGQNVTLSCEQNLNHDAMYWYRQDPGQGLRLIYYSQIVNDFQKGDIAEGYSVSREKKESFPLTVTSAQKNPTAFYLCATGARGGEKLFFGSGTQLSVL.

This clonotype was recorded at least ten times. CDR3: CASSQGQDGYTF. CDR3 in DNA: TGCGCCAGCAGCCAGGGACAGGACGGCTACACCTTC. V is TRBV4-3 and J is TRBJ1-2; TRBD1 matches at 8 bases. Per the germline V gene, CDR1 is LGHNA and CDR2 is YSLEER. This CDR3 comprises 12 residues. With 3 bases clipped from V and 8 bases from J, the junction kept 2 bases outside the gene matches.

CDR3 coding DNA: TGTGCCACCAGCGACAGGGCCGGCCTTGGAGCCGAGCAGTACTTC. Protein: CATSDRAGLGAEQYF. This chain connects TRBV15 to TRBJ2-7; 7 bases agree with TRBD1. The CDR3 is 15 amino acids. CDR1 LNHNV and CDR2 YYDKDF come from the germline V gene (reference sequence). Unmatched junction bases numbered 13, after V lost 5 bases and J lost 6 bases.